This TCR beta chain was identified during a study of T cell responses to AZD1222 COVID-19 vaccine. Sequenced by immunoSEQ multiplex PCR; TCRdb stores in-frame clones only, minus some. The table includes 100,000 or so clones, 80% to 90% detected once. Trimming stripped 6 bases from V and 8 bases from J, with 14 bases between. Germline CDR1 MNHEY, CDR2 SVGAGI. The CDR3 consists of 14 residues. This sequence joins TRBV6-5 and TRBJ1-6; no firm D call. The receptor was derived from an adult in good health. The source material was peripheral blood, sampled on day 0 of AZD1222 vaccination. The CDR3 nucleotides are TGTGCCAGCAGCCCGAGGCCAGCGGATTCACCCCTCCACTTT. This sequence encodes CASSPRPADSPLHF.